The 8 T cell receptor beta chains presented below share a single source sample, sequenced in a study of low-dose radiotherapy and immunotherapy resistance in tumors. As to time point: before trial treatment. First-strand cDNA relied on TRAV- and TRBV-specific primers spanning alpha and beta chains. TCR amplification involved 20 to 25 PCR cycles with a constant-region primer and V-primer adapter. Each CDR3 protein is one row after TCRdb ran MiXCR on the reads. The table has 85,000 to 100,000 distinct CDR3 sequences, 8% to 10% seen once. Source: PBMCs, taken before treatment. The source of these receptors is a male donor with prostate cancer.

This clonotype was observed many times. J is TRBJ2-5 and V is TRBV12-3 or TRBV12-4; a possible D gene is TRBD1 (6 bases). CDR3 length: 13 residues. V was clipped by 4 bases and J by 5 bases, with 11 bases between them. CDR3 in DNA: TGTGCCAGCAGTTGGACAGTGAGGGAGACCCAGTACTTC. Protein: CASSWTVRETQYF.

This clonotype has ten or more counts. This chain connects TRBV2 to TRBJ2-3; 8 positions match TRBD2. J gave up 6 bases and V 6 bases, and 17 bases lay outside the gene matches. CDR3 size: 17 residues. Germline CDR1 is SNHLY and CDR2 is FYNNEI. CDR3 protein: CASSPSGLVLFPDTQYF. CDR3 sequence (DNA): TGTGCCAGCAGCCCGTCGGGACTAGTTCTCTTCCCGGATACGCAGTATTTT.

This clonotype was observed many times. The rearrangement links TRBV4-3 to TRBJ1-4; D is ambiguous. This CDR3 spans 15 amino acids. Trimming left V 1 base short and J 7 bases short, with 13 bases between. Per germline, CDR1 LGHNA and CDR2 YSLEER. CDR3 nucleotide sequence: TGCGCCAGCAGCCAAGGCCAGCGGGGTGGTGAAAAACTGTTTTTT. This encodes CASSQGQRGGEKLFF.

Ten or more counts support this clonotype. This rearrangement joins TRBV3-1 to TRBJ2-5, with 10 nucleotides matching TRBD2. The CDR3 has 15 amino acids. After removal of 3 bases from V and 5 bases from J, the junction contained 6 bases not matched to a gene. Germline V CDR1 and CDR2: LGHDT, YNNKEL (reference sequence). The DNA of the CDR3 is TGTGCCAGCAGCCATCTAGCGGGGGAGAAGGAGACCCAGTACTTC. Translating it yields CASSHLAGEKETQYF.

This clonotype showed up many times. The CDR3 coding sequence is TGCGCCAGCAGCCTCCACGGCTCTGGGGCCAACGTCCTGACTTTC. The encoded protein is CASSLHGSGANVLTF. This chain links TRBV4-3 with TRBJ2-6; D is uncertain. Germline loops: CDR1 LGHNA, CDR2 YSLEER. The length of the CDR3 is 15 residues. V was shortened by 4 bases and J by 0 bases, with 7 bases between the two germline ends.

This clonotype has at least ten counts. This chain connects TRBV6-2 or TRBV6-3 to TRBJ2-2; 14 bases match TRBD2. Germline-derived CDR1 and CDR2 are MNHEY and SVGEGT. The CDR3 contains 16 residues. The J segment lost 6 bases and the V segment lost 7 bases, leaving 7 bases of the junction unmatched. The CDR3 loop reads CASTARLAGGSGELFF. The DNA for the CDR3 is TGTGCCAGCACCGCACGACTAGCGGGAGGGTCCGGGGAGCTGTTTTTT.

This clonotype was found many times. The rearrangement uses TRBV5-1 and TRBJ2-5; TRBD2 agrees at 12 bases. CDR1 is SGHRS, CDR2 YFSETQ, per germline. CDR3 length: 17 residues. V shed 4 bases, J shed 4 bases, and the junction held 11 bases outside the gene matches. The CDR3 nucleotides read TGCGCCAGCAGCAAGGGACTAGCGGGCGTGGAAGGAGAGACCCAGTACTTC. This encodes CASSKGLAGVEGETQYF.

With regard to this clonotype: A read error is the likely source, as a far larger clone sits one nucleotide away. CDR3 DNA: TGTGCCAGCAGCGTAGAGGCCGCCAGTTATGAGCAGTACTTC. Amino acid sequence: CASSVEAASYEQYF. The chain couples TRBV9 to TRBJ2-7; D call uncertain. The CDR3 sequence is 14 residues long. With 0 bases removed from V and 7 bases from J, the gap between germline ends came to 14 bases. Germline V gives CDR1 SGDLS, CDR2 YYNGEE.